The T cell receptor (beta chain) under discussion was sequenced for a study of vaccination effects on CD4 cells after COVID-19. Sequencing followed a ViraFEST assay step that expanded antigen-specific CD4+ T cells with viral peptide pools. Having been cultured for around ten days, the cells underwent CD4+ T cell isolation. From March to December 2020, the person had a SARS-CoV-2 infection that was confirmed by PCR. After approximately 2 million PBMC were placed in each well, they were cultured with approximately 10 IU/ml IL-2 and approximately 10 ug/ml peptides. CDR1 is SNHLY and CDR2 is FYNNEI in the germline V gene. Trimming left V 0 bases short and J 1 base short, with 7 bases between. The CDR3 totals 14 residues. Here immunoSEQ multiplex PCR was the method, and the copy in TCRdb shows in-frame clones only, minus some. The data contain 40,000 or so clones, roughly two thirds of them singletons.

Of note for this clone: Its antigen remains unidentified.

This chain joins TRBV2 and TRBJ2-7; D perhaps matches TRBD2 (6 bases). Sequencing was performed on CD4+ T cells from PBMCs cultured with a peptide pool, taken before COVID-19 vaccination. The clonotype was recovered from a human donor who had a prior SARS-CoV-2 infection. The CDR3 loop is CASSEAEGSYEQYF. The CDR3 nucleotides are TGTGCCAGCAGTGAAGCGGAGGGGTCCTACGAGCAGTACTTC.